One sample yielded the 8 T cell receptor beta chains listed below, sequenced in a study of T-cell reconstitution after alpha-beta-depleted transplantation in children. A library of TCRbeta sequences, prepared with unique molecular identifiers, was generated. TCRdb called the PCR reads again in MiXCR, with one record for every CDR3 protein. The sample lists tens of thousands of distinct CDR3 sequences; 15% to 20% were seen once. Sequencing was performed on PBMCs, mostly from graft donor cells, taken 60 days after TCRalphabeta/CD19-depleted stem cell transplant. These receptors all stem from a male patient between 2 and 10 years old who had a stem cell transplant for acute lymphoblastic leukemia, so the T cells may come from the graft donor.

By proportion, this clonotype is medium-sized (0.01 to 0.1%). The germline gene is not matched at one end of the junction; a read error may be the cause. CDR3 amino acids: CASSLAGSYEQYF. For the CDR3, the DNA is TGTGCCAGCAGTCTAGCGGGGAGCTACGAGCAGTACTTC. The chain joins TRBV12-3 or TRBV12-4 to TRBJ2-7; 9 bases are a match to TRBD2. The CDR3 spans 13 residues.

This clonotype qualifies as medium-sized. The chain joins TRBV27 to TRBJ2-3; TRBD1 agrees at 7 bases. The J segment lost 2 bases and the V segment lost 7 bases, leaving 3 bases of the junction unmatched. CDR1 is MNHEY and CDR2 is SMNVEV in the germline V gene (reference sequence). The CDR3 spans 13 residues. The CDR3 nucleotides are TGTGCCAGCAAAGGGACAGCCACAGATACGCAGTATTTT. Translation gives CASKGTATDTQYF.

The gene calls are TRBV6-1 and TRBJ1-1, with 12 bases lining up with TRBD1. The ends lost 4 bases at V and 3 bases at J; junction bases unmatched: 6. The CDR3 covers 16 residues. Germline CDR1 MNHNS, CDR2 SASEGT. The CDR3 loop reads CASSAGTGGFYTEAFF. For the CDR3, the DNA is TGTGCCAGCAGTGCCGGGACAGGGGGCTTTTACACTGAAGCTTTCTTT.

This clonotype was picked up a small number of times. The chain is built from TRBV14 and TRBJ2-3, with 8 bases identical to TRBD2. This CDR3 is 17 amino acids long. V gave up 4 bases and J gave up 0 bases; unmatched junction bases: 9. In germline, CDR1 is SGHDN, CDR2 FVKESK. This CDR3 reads CASSRLSGSTSTDTQYF. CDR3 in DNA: TGTGCCAGCAGCCGGTTAAGCGGGAGTACTAGCACAGATACGCAGTATTTT.

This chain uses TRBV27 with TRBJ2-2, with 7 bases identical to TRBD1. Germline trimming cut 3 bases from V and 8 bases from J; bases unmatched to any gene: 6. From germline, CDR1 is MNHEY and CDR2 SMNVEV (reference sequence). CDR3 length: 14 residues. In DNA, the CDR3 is TGTGCCAGCAGTTTTCTAAGGGGGCGAGGGGAGCTGTTTTTT. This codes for CASSFLRGRGELFF.

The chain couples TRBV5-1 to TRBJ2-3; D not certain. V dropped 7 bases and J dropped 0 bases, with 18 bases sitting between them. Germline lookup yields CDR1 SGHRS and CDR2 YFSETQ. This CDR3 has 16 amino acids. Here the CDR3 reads CASSTRPGTSTDTQYF. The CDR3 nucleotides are TGCGCCAGCTCCACCCGACCTGGAACTAGCACAGATACGCAGTATTTT.

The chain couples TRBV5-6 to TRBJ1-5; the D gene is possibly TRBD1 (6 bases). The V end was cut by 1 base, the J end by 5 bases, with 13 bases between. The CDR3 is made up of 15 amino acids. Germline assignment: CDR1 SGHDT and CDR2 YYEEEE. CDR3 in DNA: TGTGCCAGCAGCTTGAGGGGGACGGCGGATCAGCCCCAGCATTTT. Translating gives CASSLRGTADQPQHF. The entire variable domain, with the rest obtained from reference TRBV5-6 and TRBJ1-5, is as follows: DAGVTQSPTHLIKTRGQQVTLRCSPKSGHDTVSWYQQALGQGPQFIFQYYEEEERQRGNFPDRFSGHQFPNYSSELNVNALLLGDSALYLCASSLRGTADQPQHFGDGTRLSIL.

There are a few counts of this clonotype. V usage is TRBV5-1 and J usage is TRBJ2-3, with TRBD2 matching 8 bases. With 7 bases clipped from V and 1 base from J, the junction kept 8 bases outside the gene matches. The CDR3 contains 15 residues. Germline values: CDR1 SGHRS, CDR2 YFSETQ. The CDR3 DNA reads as TGCGCCAGCGAACCGGGACTAGGGGGCACAGATACGCAGTATTTT. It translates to CASEPGLGGTDTQYF. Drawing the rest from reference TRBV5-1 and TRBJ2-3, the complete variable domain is KAGVTQTPRYLIKTRGQQVTLSCSPISGHRSVSWYQQTPGQGLQFLFEYFSETQRNKGNFPGRFSGRQFSNSRSEMNVSTLELGDSALYLCASEPGLGGTDTQYFGPGTRLTVL.